The 25 T cell receptor beta chains below all came from one sample that was sequenced in a study of OX40 agonist ivuxolimab in advanced cancers. Here immunoSEQ multiplex PCR was the method, and the copy in TCRdb shows in-frame clones only, minus some. Here the sample spans roughly 76,000 clones, roughly 80% being singletons. The source material was CD4+ or CD8+ T cells sorted from blood, sampled in a trial of the OX40 agonist ivuxolimab. All receptors come from an adult with an advanced solid tumor such as melanoma, head and neck, liver or kidney cancer.

This clone was counted a few times. V is TRBV6-6 and J is TRBJ1-3, with D hard to call. V lost 8 bases and J lost 0, with 11 bases in between. The V gene's germline CDR1 is MNHNY and CDR2 SVGAGI (reference sequence). This CDR3 comprises 14 residues. The CDR3 sequence: CASGGSTSGNTIYF. The CDR3 DNA follows: TGTGCCAGCGGAGGCAGCACCTCTGGAAACACCATATATTTT.

The chain is built from TRBV19 and TRBJ2-2; D may be TRBD1 (6 bases). V was clipped by 7 bases and J by 4 bases, with 13 bases between them. The CDR3 covers 14 residues. Germline V gene lookup returns CDR1 LNHDA and CDR2 SQIVND (reference sequence). CDR3 DNA: TGTGCCAGTACTTCAGGGGTAATCACCGGGGAGCTGTTTTTT. Protein sequence: CASTSGVITGELFF.

This clone showed up just a few times. The J gene is TRBJ2-1, the V gene TRBV11-2; 12 nucleotides match TRBD2. The CDR3 length is 18 residues. CDR1 and CDR2 (germline): SGHAT, FQNNGV. The V gene end was trimmed by 2 bases and the J gene end by 4 bases; junction bases not matched to a gene: 9. In DNA, the CDR3 is TGTGCCAGCAGCTTAAGGTCGACTAGCGGGAGTGTGTACAATGAGCAGTTCTTC. Translation: CASSLRSTSGSVYNEQFF.

The chain joins TRBV5-1 to TRBJ1-4; no definite D call. V was shortened by 7 bases and J by 3 bases, with 13 bases between the two germline ends. In germline, CDR1 is SGHRS, CDR2 YFSETQ. The CDR3 contains 14 residues. The CDR3 bases are TGCGCCAGCGGTTATTATGGGGCTAATGAAAAACTGTTTTTT. Amino acids: CASGYYGANEKLFF.

The chain recombines TRBV19 with TRBJ1-6, with TRBD1 matching 12 bases. V lost 7 bases, J lost 6 bases, and 7 bases stayed unmatched. The germline V gene encodes CDR1 LNHDA and CDR2 SQIVND (reference sequence). The CDR3 loop spans 16 amino acids. The CDR3 nucleotides are TGTGCCAGTACCGACGGGACAGGGGGCTTTAATTCACCCCTCCACTTT. It translates to CASTDGTGGFNSPLHF.

The chain uses TRBV28 and TRBJ2-7, with 9 bases fitting TRBD1. Germline V lookup: CDR1 MDHEN, CDR2 SYDVKM. The CDR3 has 17 residues. V lost 6 bases and J lost 3; bases outside the gene matches: 15. The CDR3 reads CASSPRVLGQGIYEQYF. The CDR3 DNA is TGTGCCAGCAGCCCCCGAGTTTTAGGACAGGGGATCTACGAGCAGTACTTC.

This clone was found once. V gene TRBV4-3 combines with J gene TRBJ1-6, with 9 bases aligning to TRBD1. CDR1 and CDR2 (germline): LGHNA, YSLEER. The V gene end was trimmed by 0 bases and the J gene end by 9 bases; junction bases not matched to a gene: 9. This CDR3 spans 17 amino acids. CDR3 bases: TGCGCCAGCAGCCAAGATATCACAGGGGGCTTCCTTTCACCCCTCCACTTT. Its translation is CASSQDITGGFLSPLHF.

The rearrangement joins TRBV7-3 to TRBJ2-7; TRBD2 is a possible D gene (5 bases). This CDR3 is built from 14 residues. Germline CDR1 SGHTA, CDR2 FQGTGA. V lost 5 bases to trimming and J lost 6 bases, with 17 bases between them. The CDR3 region has the DNA TGTGCCAGCAGCCTGTCGGCTGGTCGGGGCGAGCAGTACTTC. Translating gives CASSLSAGRGEQYF.

This clone has a single count. The chain couples TRBV28 to TRBJ2-3, with D possibly called TRBD1 or TRBD2 (6 bases each). Trimming took 7 bases from V and 0 from J, leaving 17 bases between them. CDR3 length equals 16 residues. Germline V lookup: CDR1 MDHEN, CDR2 SYDVKM. CDR3 region: CASTPGALASTDTQYF. As DNA, the CDR3 is TGTGCCAGCACCCCGGGGGCCTTAGCTAGCACAGATACGCAGTATTTT.

This CDR3 is CASSLGQGSTYEQYF. CDR3 in DNA: TGTGCCAGCAGCTTAGGACAGGGGTCAACCTACGAGCAGTACTTC. The V and J genes are TRBV7-9 and TRBJ2-7, with TRBD1 matching over 8 bases. Germline assignment: CDR1 SEHNR and CDR2 FQNEAQ (reference sequence). The CDR3 length is 15 residues. Losses at the gene ends were 1 base for V and 2 bases for J; bases not matched to a gene: 4.

V gene TRBV18 combines with J gene TRBJ1-5, with 10 bases identical to TRBD1. Germline-derived CDR1 and CDR2 are KGHSH and LQKENI. There are 14 residues in the CDR3. After removal of 6 bases from V and 5 bases from J, the junction contained 4 bases not matched to a gene. The CDR3 nucleotides read TGTGCCAGCTCCCCGACAGGGGGCGATCAGCCCCAGCATTTT. Amino acids: CASSPTGGDQPQHF.

The chain recombines TRBV18 with TRBJ2-1; TRBD1 or TRBD2 may be the D gene (5 bases each). The CDR3 contains 17 residues. Trimming stripped 1 base from V and 1 base from J, with 14 bases between. In germline, CDR1 is KGHSH, CDR2 LQKENI. CDR3: CASSPRDDLRSYNEQFF. The CDR3 region has the DNA TGTGCCAGCTCACCACGGGACGACCTGAGGTCCTACAATGAGCAGTTCTTC.

The chain carries TRBV28 and TRBJ1-1; D not certain. CDR3 length: 10 residues. Germline lookup yields CDR1 MDHEN and CDR2 SYDVKM. Here the CDR3 reads CGAGNTEAFF. CDR3 bases: TGTGGGGCGGGGAACACTGAAGCTTTCTTT.

The V and J genes are TRBV4-1 and TRBJ2-1; 10 bases are a match to TRBD2. Germline V gene data show CDR1 as MGHRA and CDR2 as YSYEKL. The CDR3 covers 19 residues. V lost 1 base to trimming and J lost 7 bases; unmatched junction nucleotides: 16. CDR3 nucleotides: TGCGCCAGCAGCCAAGTTACGGGGTTGAGCGGGAGGGCCGGTAATGAGCAGTTCTTC. Translating gives CASSQVTGLSGRAGNEQFF.

This clone appeared a single time. This chain joins TRBV14 and TRBJ2-7; D is unclear. The CDR3 runs to 12 residues. V gave up 5 bases and J gave up 5 bases, with 10 bases separating them. Looked up from germline, CDR1 is SGHDN and CDR2 is FVKESK. The CDR3 DNA is TGTGCCAGCAGCGACACGAGGAACGAGCAGTACTTC. It yields the protein CASSDTRNEQYF.

The chain combines TRBV19 with TRBJ1-1, with 7 positions matching TRBD1. J was trimmed by 1 base and V by 5 bases; bases with no gene match: 4. This CDR3 has 14 residues. CDR1 is LNHDA, CDR2 SQIVND, per germline (reference sequence). In DNA, the CDR3 is TGTGCCAGTAGTCTCAACAGGGGGAACACTGAAGCTTTCTTT. Its protein is CASSLNRGNTEAFF.

V usage is TRBV7-3 and J usage is TRBJ2-1; D is unclear. V shed 5 bases and J shed 8 bases, with 16 bases lying between them. This CDR3 is built from 14 residues. Germline V gives CDR1 SGHTA, CDR2 FQGTGA. Written as DNA, the CDR3 is TGTGCCAGCAGCCCCGGACCCTCCGGGTATGAGCAGTTCTTC. It specifies CASSPGPSGYEQFF.

The chain recombines TRBV6-5 with TRBJ1-1, with no clear D. Per germline, CDR1 MNHEY and CDR2 SVGAGI. Trimming stripped 6 bases from V and 7 bases from J, with 21 bases between. This CDR3 is built from 15 residues. The chain's CDR3 is CASRPDPDGWVEAFF. CDR3 sequence (DNA): TGTGCCAGCAGGCCCGACCCGGACGGATGGGTTGAAGCTTTCTTT.

This chain joins TRBV2 and TRBJ1-5; 10 nucleotides line up with TRBD1. V was clipped by 8 bases and J by 1 base; unmatched bases: 2. Germline CDR1 is SNHLY and CDR2 is FYNNEI. The CDR3 spans 14 residues. CDR3 region: CASRTGGSNQPQHF. For the CDR3, the DNA is TGTGCCAGCCGGACAGGGGGAAGCAATCAGCCCCAGCATTTT.

The rearrangement links TRBV5-1 to TRBJ2-3; D uncertain. CDR1 is SGHRS, CDR2 YFSETQ, per germline. Trimming left V 6 bases short and J 4 bases short, with 6 bases between. This CDR3 has 11 residues. The CDR3 DNA is TGCGCCAGCAAGGCGGCAGATACGCAGTATTTT. Protein product: CASKAADTQYF. The full variable domain, with the rest looked up from reference TRBV5-1 and TRBJ2-3, is KAGVTQTPRYLIKTRGQQVTLSCSPISGHRSVSWYQQTPGQGLQFLFEYFSETQRNKGNFPGRFSGRQFSNSRSEMNVSTLELGDSALYLCASKAADTQYFGPGTRLTVL.

This sequence joins TRBV19 and TRBJ1-2; a weak D match, TRBD1 (6 bases). V was shortened by 5 bases and J by 8 bases, with 12 bases between the two germline ends. Germline lookup yields CDR1 LNHDA and CDR2 SQIVND (reference sequence). CDR3 length: 12 residues. The CDR3: CASSPEGEGYTF. DNA of the CDR3: TGTGCCAGTAGTCCTGAGGGGGAAGGCTACACCTTC.

This chain joins TRBV28 and TRBJ1-4, with 7 bases identical to TRBD1. Germline V lookup: CDR1 MDHEN, CDR2 SYDVKM. CDR3 length: 16 amino acids. The trim removed 5 bases at V and 0 bases at J, leaving 6 bases unmatched. As DNA, the CDR3 is TGTGCCAGCAGTCCGTACAGGGGAACAACTAATGAAAAACTGTTTTTT. Protein sequence: CASSPYRGTTNEKLFF.

V is TRBV10-2 and J is TRBJ1-5; a possible D gene is TRBD1 (5 bases). From germline, CDR1 is WSHSY and CDR2 SAAADI. V was pared by 2 bases and J by 3 bases, with 11 bases between. The CDR3 contains 15 residues. The CDR3 coding sequence is TGCGCCAGCAGTGAGGGGGGATGGGACAATCAGCCCCAGCATTTT. As protein: CASSEGGWDNQPQHF.

The V gene is TRBV5-6, the J gene TRBJ2-4; tentative D call: TRBD1 (7 bases). The ends were cut back, 1 base at V and 8 bases at J, with 16 bases in the middle. Germline values: CDR1 SGHDT, CDR2 YYEEEE. This CDR3 region has 15 residues. This CDR3 reads CASSLRAGGLDIQYF. CDR3 DNA sequence: TGTGCCAGCAGCTTGAGGGCAGGGGGGTTGGACATTCAGTACTTC.

This clone came up a few times. V and J are TRBV29-1 and TRBJ2-3, with 10 bases fitting TRBD1. The V gene end was trimmed by 2 bases and the J gene end by 4 bases; junction bases not matched to a gene: 9. This CDR3 has 16 residues. Germline V gene data show CDR1 as SQVTM and CDR2 as ANQGSEA. CDR3 region: CSVERGTGEGADTQYF. In DNA, the CDR3 is TGCAGCGTTGAAAGGGGGACAGGGGAGGGCGCAGATACGCAGTATTTT.